This T cell receptor (beta chain) was identified during a study of shared clonotypes between healthy human individuals. Whole-study findings and limits: Generation probability values for non-shared clonotypes were lower than those for clonotypes shared by all four donors.

Worth noting for this clone: What it recognizes is unknown.

TCRdb's copy holds only in-frame clones and misses some; the assay was immunoSEQ multiplex PCR. The sample has approximately 980,000 clones, over 75% seen once. The CDR3 extends over 14 amino acids. Germline V CDR1 and CDR2: GTSNPN, SVGIG (reference sequence). Germline trimming cut 2 bases from V and 7 bases from J; bases unmatched to any gene: 6. The TCR originated in a man between 18 and 35 years old in good health. The sequenced sample was memory CD4+ T cells sorted from blood. Subset specified: CD45RA-negative fraction. V is TRBV30 and J is TRBJ2-2; TRBD1 matches 8 bases. CDR3 coding DNA: TGTGCCTGGAGTAGGACAGGGTTTATCGGGGAGCTGTTTTTT. It specifies CAWSRTGFIGELFF.